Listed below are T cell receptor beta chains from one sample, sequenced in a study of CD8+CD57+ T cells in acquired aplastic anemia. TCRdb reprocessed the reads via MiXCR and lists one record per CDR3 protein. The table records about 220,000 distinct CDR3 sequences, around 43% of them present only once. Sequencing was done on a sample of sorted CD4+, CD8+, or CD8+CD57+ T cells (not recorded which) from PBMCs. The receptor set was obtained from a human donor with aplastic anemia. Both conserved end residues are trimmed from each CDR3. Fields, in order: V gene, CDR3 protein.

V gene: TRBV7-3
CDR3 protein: ASSLRDRDSSGYT

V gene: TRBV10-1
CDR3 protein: ASSYSTSGTENSPLH

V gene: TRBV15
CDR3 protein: ATSRDKGVRNEQY

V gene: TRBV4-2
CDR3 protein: ASSQDSGVSNQPQH

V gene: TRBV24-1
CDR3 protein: ATSPGPSGPQH

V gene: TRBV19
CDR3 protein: ASSDQFRGPGNEQF

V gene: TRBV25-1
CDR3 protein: ASFYICSARERQGKIGYT

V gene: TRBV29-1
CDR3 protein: SVGRATRATEAF

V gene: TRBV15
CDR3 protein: ATSPDRYSNQPQH

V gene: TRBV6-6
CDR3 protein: ASSLDRAAYEQY

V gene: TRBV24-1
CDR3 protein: ATSGTGQASYNEQF

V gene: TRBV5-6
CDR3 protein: ASSLAVMPSGHNEQF

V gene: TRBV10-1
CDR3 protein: ASSGTSGLQQRNEQF

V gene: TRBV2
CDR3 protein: ASRQREAPTDTQY

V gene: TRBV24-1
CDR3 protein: ANAGGLADNEQF

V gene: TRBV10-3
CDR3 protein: AISESRGLAGTDTQY

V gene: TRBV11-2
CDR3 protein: ASSLRTGRSYEQY

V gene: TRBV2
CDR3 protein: ASGKILTARTQY

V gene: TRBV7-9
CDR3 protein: AATGQASSYNSPLH

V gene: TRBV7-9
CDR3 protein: ASSPKTGGGYIYEQY

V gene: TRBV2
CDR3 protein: ASDQEFNYGYT

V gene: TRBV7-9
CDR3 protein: ASSREANTEAF

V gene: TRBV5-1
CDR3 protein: ASSLPTSGEVYEQY

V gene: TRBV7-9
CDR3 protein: ASSAPGGGNTIY

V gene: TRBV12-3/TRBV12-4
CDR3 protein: ASSGTASPHEQF

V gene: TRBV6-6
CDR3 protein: ATWGAGPSYEQY